This paragraph covers one T cell receptor (beta chain) sequence. CDR1 and CDR2 (germline): SGHRS, YFSETQ. Germline trimming cut 4 bases from V and 2 bases from J; bases unmatched to any gene: 14. This CDR3 has 18 amino acids. The data were taken from a study of technical replicates of blood from a few donors. Generated by immunoSEQ multiplex PCR, the TCRdb table keeps only in-frame clones and is missing some. The sample lists 55,000 to 65,000 clones, 95% to 98% occurring once. The rearrangement joins TRBV5-1 to TRBJ2-2; TRBD1 agrees at 7 bases. This clonotype was obtained from a human donor in good health. Sequencing input: T cells isolated from PBMCs. CDR3 in amino acids: CASSPSPTNRGNTGELFF. Written as DNA, the CDR3 is TGCGCCAGCAGCCCCTCCCCCACCAACAGGGGTAACACCGGGGAGCTGTTTTTT.